These T cell receptor beta chains were read from a single sample in a study of CD4+ T cells in melanoma. The protocol was immunoSEQ multiplex PCR, while the TCRdb copy is restricted to in-frame clones and leaves out a portion. Of about 140,000 clones listed, 92% are singletons. All receptors come from a human donor with melanoma. Each CDR3 is given with its conserved first and last residue. A D gene is named only where the DNA matches it firmly. Clone size appears in some rows only: once, few, many, or a class for an expanded clone.

>TRBJ2-7|-|TRBV20-1|-
TGCAGTGCCCTCGGGGACTACGAGCAGTACTTC
CSALGDYEQYF
>TRBJ2-6|TRBD1|TRBV7-8|-
TGTGCCAGCAGCGGGCGGGGACAGGGTTCTGGGGCCAACGTCCTGACTTTC
CASSGRGQGSGANVLTF
>TRBJ1-1|-|TRBV6-5|-
TGTGCCAGCAGTAAGCGCGGGGGGGGCACTGAAGCTTTCTTT
CASSKRGGGTEAFF
>TRBJ2-7|-|TRBV4-1|-
TGCGCCAGCCGCAGGGGAATCGACGGAAGCTCCTACGAGCAGTACTTC
CASRRGIDGSSYEQYF
>TRBJ2-7|TRBD1|TRBV6-6|once
TGTGCCAGTAGGACAGGATCAAACTACGAGCAGTACTTC
CASRTGSNYEQYF
>TRBJ1-2|-|TRBV6-1|-
TGTGCCAGCAGTGAAGGGGGGCTGCCCTATGGCTACACCTTC
CASSEGGLPYGYTF
>TRBJ1-3|-|TRBV28|-
TGTGCCAGCACCGAGCCGAGCTCTGGAAACACCATATATTTT
CASTEPSSGNTIYF
>TRBJ1-6|-|TRBV5-1|once
TGCGCCAGCAGCTTGTTAGGCGGTAATTCACCCCTCCACTTT
CASSLLGGNSPLHF
>TRBJ1-2|-|TRBV5-1|-
TGCGCCAGCAGTGCTGGTGAGGTGGTCGGCTATGGCTACACCTTC
CASSAGEVVGYGYTF
>TRBJ1-5|-|TRBV18|-
TGTGCCAGCTCACCCGGGACCGCCGTAGCTCAGCCCCAGCATTTT
CASSPGTAVAQPQHF
>TRBJ1-2|-|TRBV28|-
TGTGCCAGCAGTACACCCGACCCTCTGGGCTATGGCTACACCTTC
CASSTPDPLGYGYTF
>TRBJ1-1|-|TRBV5-1|-
TGCGCCAGCATGGACGGGGGGGCACGGACTGAAGCTTTCTTT
CASMDGGARTEAFF
>TRBJ2-5|-|TRBV7-8|-
TGTGCCAGCAGCCTCGACCGGTACCAAGAGACCCAGTACTTC
CASSLDRYQETQYF
>TRBJ2-7|TRBD2|TRBV18|-
TGTGCCAGCTCACAAAACGGGGGGGCTGCCTACGAGCAGTACTTC
CASSQNGGAAYEQYF
>TRBJ2-3|TRBD2|TRBV6-4|-
TGTGCCAGCAGTGACTCGACTAGCGGGGCAAATACGCAGTATTTT
CASSDSTSGANTQYF
>TRBJ1-5|TRBD1|TRBV27|-
TGTGCCAGCAGTTTAGTCGGACAGGGTGGTGTTCAGCCCCAGCATTTT
CASSLVGQGGVQPQHF
>TRBJ1-6|-|TRBV11-3|-
TGTGCCAGCAGCTCTAAGTGGGGGGCTTTCGATAATTCACCCCTCCACTTT
CASSSKWGAFDNSPLHF
>TRBJ1-1|-|TRBV5-1|few
TGCGCCAGCAGCAGGGGAGGGGCCCTGAACACTGAAGCTTTCTTT
CASSRGGALNTEAFF
>TRBJ1-2|TRBD1|TRBV4-1|-
TGCGCCAGCAGCCAGGGCACAGGGGAGATAGGCTACACCTTC
CASSQGTGEIGYTF
>TRBJ2-3|TRBD2|TRBV5-1|-
TGCGCCAACTATTGTCCGGGACTAGCGGGGGGGTCGAGCACAGATACGCAGTATTTT
CANYCPGLAGGSSTDTQYF
>TRBJ1-2|-|TRBV7-8|once
TGTGCCAGCAGCTTATTTCCGACATCTAACTATGGCTACACCTTC
CASSLFPTSNYGYTF
>TRBJ1-6|-|TRBV2|once
TGTGCCAGCACCCCCCTCTTGACCGGTAACTCACCCCTCCACTTT
CASTPLLTGNSPLHF
>TRBJ1-6|-|TRBV14|few
TGTGCCAGCAGCCAGGGCAGGGAGGTTTCACCCCTCCACTTT
CASSQGREVSPLHF
>TRBJ1-1|-|TRBV6-5|-
TGTGCCAGCAGGGGGGTGGGGGCAGGCGGGACTGAAGCTTTCTTT
CASRGVGAGGTEAFF
>TRBJ2-3|TRBD2|TRBV2|-
TGTGCCAGCACCCTACCGACTAGCGGGAATTCAGATACGCAGTATTTT
CASTLPTSGNSDTQYF
>TRBJ1-4|TRBD1|TRBV7-9|-
TGTGCCAGCAGCTCCAGGGGGCAGGGTGAAAAACTGTTTTTT
CASSSRGQGEKLFF
>TRBJ2-7|-|TRBV29-1|-
TGCAGCGTTAATTTGGAGGGGCAGGGGTCCTACGAGCAGTACTTC
CSVNLEGQGSYEQYF
>TRBJ1-1|-|TRBV11-2|-
TGTGCCAGCAGCTTAGGAGGGGGTATAGGAGCTTTCTTT
CASSLGGGIGAFF
>TRBJ2-1|-|TRBV15|-
TGTGCCACCAGCAGAGTCAGGGACCATGAGCAGTTCTTC
CATSRVRDHEQFF
>TRBJ1-2|-|TRBV19|-
TGTGCCAGTAGTATACCTGCCGCAGGGGTAGGCTATGGCTACACCTTC
CASSIPAAGVGYGYTF
>TRBJ2-7|TRBD2|TRBV6-6|-
TGTGCCAGCTCGCCGGCGGGGGATATCTACGAGCAGTACTTC
CASSPAGDIYEQYF
>TRBJ1-5|-|TRBV5-5|-
TGTGCCAGCAGCTCATACCGGGGGGGCAATCAGCCCCAGCATTTT
CASSSYRGGNQPQHF
>TRBJ1-2|-|TRBV25-1|-
TGTGCCAGCAGTTGGGGACGGGATGGCTACACCTTC
CASSWGRDGYTF
>TRBJ1-2|-|TRBV2|-
TGTGCCAGCAGTGAGGCGGAATATGGCTACACCTTC
CASSEAEYGYTF
>TRBJ1-2|-|TRBV15|-
TGTGCCACCAGCAGCACTACCTGGGAGGGCGGCTACACCTTC
CATSSTTWEGGYTF
>TRBJ1-4|-|TRBV5-1|once
TGCGCCAGCAGCACCGACACCTCGAATGAAAAACTGTTTTTT
CASSTDTSNEKLFF
>TRBJ2-5|-|TRBV25-1|-
TGTGCCAGCAGTCCCCGGGGCGGAGGGGAGACCCAGTACTTC
CASSPRGGGETQYF
>TRBJ1-5|-|TRBV6-4|-
TGTGCCAGCAGTGAATCATATAGCAATCAGCCCCAGCATTTT
CASSESYSNQPQHF
>TRBJ2-3|-|TRBV2|-
TGTGCCAGCAGGAGGAGGGGGTCGGGCACAGATACGCAGTATTTT
CASRRRGSGTDTQYF
>TRBJ1-1|TRBD1|TRBV7-8|-
TGTGCCAGCAGCGCGGGACAGGGAAGAACATCTGAAGCTTTCTTT
CASSAGQGRTSEAFF
>TRBJ1-1|TRBD1|TRBV7-6|-
TGTGCCAGCAGCTTAGTAGTAGGGACAGCCGAAGCTTTCTTT
CASSLVVGTAEAFF
>TRBJ1-2|-|TRBV7-9|-
TGTGCCAGCAGCTCGTCTGATGCACAGCGACTCTATGGCTACACCTTC
CASSSSDAQRLYGYTF
>TRBJ2-1|-|TRBV2|-
TGTGCCAGCAGTGCGGACACTTCCTACAATGAGCAGTTCTTC
CASSADTSYNEQFF
>TRBJ2-7|TRBD2|TRBV27|-
TGTGCCAGCAGTTTACATAGCGGGGGGGAGCAGTACTTC
CASSLHSGGEQYF
>TRBJ1-2|-|TRBV5-5|-
TGTGCCAGCAGCCCGGGGGGAGGGGCGGACTATGGCTACACCTTC
CASSPGGGADYGYTF
>TRBJ2-4|-|TRBV10-2|-
TGCGCCAGCAGTGAAAAGGGCAGGGGAGGGGGCATTCAGTACTTC
CASSEKGRGGGIQYF